The present TCR beta chain was sequenced within a study of B cell selection in AIRE deficiency. This CDR3 has 14 residues. Germline V CDR1 and CDR2: LNHDA, SQIVND (reference sequence). The V and J ends lost 9 bases and 6 bases, in that order; junction bases with no gene match: 9. TCRdb's copy holds only in-frame clones and misses some; the assay was immunoSEQ multiplex PCR. The sample has some 22,000 clones; 90% to 97% are singletons. Sorting defined conventional CD4 T cells as CD4+CD127+. The chain recombines TRBV19 with TRBJ2-1; 9 nucleotides align to TRBD1. Material for sequencing was CD4+CD127+ conventional T cells sorted from PBMCs. The source is a human donor in good health. CDR3: CASSRDREGNEQFF. CDR3 nucleotide sequence: TGTGCCAGCTCGCGGGACAGGGAAGGCAATGAGCAGTTCTTC.